The 14 T cell receptor beta chains below were found in one sample sequenced in a study of blood T cell repertoires in COVID-19. Assay: immunoSEQ multiplex PCR; the TCRdb copy retains only in-frame clones and omits some. Found here are 290,000 or so clones, approximately 80% of them singletons; the top ten hold 4.5% to 6%. The source material was PBMCs or T cells enriched from blood (not recorded which). The receptors derive from a man between 40 and 49 years old who had been exposed to COVID-19.

The chain employs TRBV3-1 (or the pseudogene TRBV3-2) and TRBJ2-1; 7 bases are shared with TRBD2. Germline-derived CDR1 and CDR2 are LGHDT and YNNKEL (reference sequence). With 4 bases clipped from V and 6 bases from J, the junction kept 21 bases outside the gene matches. The CDR3 sequence is 19 residues long. CDR3 coding DNA: TGTGCCAGCAGCCCCTCCGCGTTTAGGACTAGGCCAGAACCCAATGAGCAGTTCTTC. Translated: CASSPSAFRTRPEPNEQFF.

This chain connects TRBV7-8 to TRBJ2-1; D possibly corresponds to TRBD2 (6 bases). Trimming pared 4 bases from V and 8 bases from J, leaving 24 bases between. There are 17 residues in the CDR3. Germline CDR1 is SGHVS and CDR2 is FQNEAQ. DNA for the CDR3: TGTGCCAGCAGCTCTAAGCTACCGGGACTTAGAGAGGATGAGCAGTTCTTC. This gives the protein CASSSKLPGLREDEQFF. Looking up the rest from reference TRBV7-8 and TRBJ2-1 gives the full variable domain: GAGVSQSPRYKVAKRGQDVALRCDPISGHVSLFWYQQALGQGPEFLTYFQNEAQLDKSGLPSDRFFAERPEGSVSTLKIQRTQQEDSAVYLCASSSKLPGLREDEQFFGPGTRLTVL.

The chain joins TRBV5-1 to TRBJ2-7; perhaps TRBD1 as D (6 bases). The CDR3 spans 13 residues. Trimming pared 0 bases from V and 4 bases from J, leaving 8 bases between. Germline CDR1 reads SGHRS; CDR2 reads YFSETQ. CDR3 loop: CASSLDGQYEQYF. CDR3 DNA: TGCGCCAGCAGCTTGGACGGACAGTACGAGCAGTACTTC.

This chain links TRBV18 with TRBJ1-1; D unresolved. This CDR3 spans 14 amino acids. Trimming pared 3 bases from V and 4 bases from J, leaving 12 bases between. Germline assignment: CDR1 KGHSH and CDR2 LQKENI. The CDR3 DNA reads as TGTGCCAGCTCACCTGGGCGCCAGGTCACTGAAGCTTTCTTT. This gives the protein CASSPGRQVTEAFF.

The CDR3 DNA sequence: TGTGCCAGCCCTGAAGAACTAGCGGGACGAACCTACAATGAGCAGTTCTTC. This encodes CASPEELAGRTYNEQFF. This chain joins TRBV2 and TRBJ2-1; 10 positions agree with TRBD2. Germline CDR1 is SNHLY and CDR2 is FYNNEI. This CDR3 has 17 amino acids. The V and J ends lost 8 bases and 2 bases, in that order; junction bases with no gene match: 12.

The chain's CDR3 is CASSYWTGGSYEQYF. The DNA for the CDR3 is TGTGCCAGCAGTTACTGGACGGGGGGCTCCTACGAGCAGTACTTC. The rearrangement links TRBV6-5 to TRBJ2-7; 7 bases agree with TRBD2. V trimming: 1 base; J trimming: 0 bases; junction bases outside the gene matches: 3. The V gene's germline CDR1 is MNHEY and CDR2 SVGAGI. The CDR3 is 15 amino acids.

This clone was seen a few times. V and J are TRBV4-1 and TRBJ2-1; 7 nucleotides align to TRBD2. From germline, CDR1 is MGHRA and CDR2 YSYEKL. The CDR3 is 17 amino acids. V shed 3 bases, J shed 4 bases, and the junction held 12 bases outside the gene matches. The CDR3 loop is CASSHPIGGRVYNEQFF. As DNA, the CDR3 is TGCGCCAGCAGCCATCCAATTGGGGGGAGGGTATACAATGAGCAGTTCTTC.

The chain combines TRBV11-3 with TRBJ2-7; the match to TRBD2 covers 8 bases. V dropped 3 bases and J dropped 7; count of bases not matched to a gene: 8. Per germline, CDR1 SGHNT and CDR2 YENEEA. The CDR3 loop spans 14 amino acids. CDR3 residues: CASSLGLGAREQYF. The CDR3 region has the DNA TGTGCCAGCAGCTTGGGACTAGGAGCTCGTGAGCAGTACTTC. The full variable domain, its missing parts supplied by reference TRBV11-3 and TRBJ2-7, is EAGVVQSPRYKIIEKKQPVAFWCNPISGHNTLYWYLQNLGQGPELLIRYENEEAVDDSQLPKDRFSAERLKGVDSTLKIQPAELGDSAVYLCASSLGLGAREQYFGPGTRLTVT.

Written as DNA, the CDR3 is TGCGCCAATCCGGGGGTGTCTAGCGGAGACGCGAGGGGCAATGAGCAGTTCTTC. Translating gives CANPGVSSGDARGNEQFF. This chain links TRBV10-1 with TRBJ2-1; 7 bases line up with TRBD2. The CDR3 is 18 amino acids. Trimming at V came to 10 bases and at J to 6 bases, leaving 24 bases not matched to a gene. Germline assignment: CDR1 WNHNN and CDR2 SYGVQD (reference sequence).

This rearrangement joins TRBV2 to TRBJ1-5; D gene unclear. Germline V gene sequence: CDR1 SNHLY, CDR2 FYNNEI. The CDR3 length is 12 residues. With 7 bases removed from V and 6 bases from J, the gap between germline ends came to 10 bases. This CDR3 reads CASNSFAQPQHF. CDR3 sequence (DNA): TGTGCCAGCAACAGTTTCGCTCAGCCCCAGCATTTT.

The rearrangement joins TRBV6-5 to TRBJ1-5, with TRBD1 as a possible D gene (5 bases). The V and J ends lost 8 bases and 6 bases respectively, with 14 bases between them. The V gene's germline CDR1 is MNHEY and CDR2 SVGAGI. The CDR3 spans 13 residues. CDR3 sequence: CASGSGGTQPQHF. The CDR3 DNA reads as TGTGCCAGCGGCTCGGGCGGGACTCAGCCCCAGCATTTT.

The J gene is TRBJ2-2, the V gene TRBV19; a weak D match, TRBD2 (5 bases). Germline CDR1 and CDR2: LNHDA and SQIVND (reference sequence). V dropped 9 bases and J dropped 6 bases, with 20 bases sitting between them. The CDR3 is made up of 15 amino acids. The DNA of the CDR3 is TGTGCCAGCAGGAAGGCGATGAGAGGGTCCGGGGAGCTGTTTTTT. It yields the protein CASRKAMRGSGELFF.

The chain recombines TRBV24-1 with TRBJ2-6; 7 nucleotides agree with TRBD1. This CDR3 has 15 residues. V lost 6 bases and J lost 2; bases outside the gene matches: 3. CDR1 and CDR2 from the germline V gene are KGHDR and SFDVKD. CDR3 protein: CATSKQGTGANVLTF. CDR3 DNA sequence: TGTGCCACCAGTAAACAGGGGACTGGGGCCAACGTCCTGACTTTC.

The V and J genes are TRBV7-9 and TRBJ2-7; D possibly corresponds to TRBD1 (6 bases). Germline assignment: CDR1 SEHNR and CDR2 FQNEAQ (reference sequence). CDR3 size: 14 residues. The germline V and J ends were trimmed by 5 bases and 1 base, with 12 bases remaining between them. The CDR3 region is CASSARTVSYEQYF. DNA of the CDR3: TGTGCCAGCAGCGCCCGGACAGTATCCTACGAGCAGTACTTC.